This is a list of T cell receptor beta chains from one sample in a study of T cell repertoires in cytomegalovirus infection. For these TCRs, the target antigens are not known. Each CDR3 protein gets one entry after TCRdb re-called the reads with MiXCR. The sample yields about 700,000 distinct CDR3 sequences, around 31% seen once. The sequencing here drew on cultured PBMCs, taken from culture after CMV antigen stimulation. The receptor source for this set is a human donor in good health (CMV status not recorded). Some clones in this sample may be carry-over from other donors' samples. Each CDR3 is given with its conserved first and last residue. D genes are given only for firm matches. Size is stated for part of the rows, as once, few or many counts, or as a class when the clone is expanded.

D gene,V gene,J gene,clone size,CDR3 protein,CDR3 DNA
TRBD2,TRBV2,TRBJ2-1,NA,CASTILAGAYNEQFF,TGTGCCAGCACCATACTAGCGGGAGCTTACAATGAGCAGTTCTTC
TRBD2,TRBV7-6,TRBJ2-1,NA,CASSAKTSGGAGSYNEQFF,TGTGCCAGCAGCGCCAAGACTAGCGGGGGGGCCGGTTCCTACAATGAGCAGTTCTTC
NA,TRBV18,TRBJ1-2,NA,CASSPPGQPYTF,TGTGCCAGCTCACCACCCGGCCAGCCCTACACCTTC
NA,TRBV5-6,TRBJ2-7,NA,CASSLGPHEEQYF,TGTGCCAGCAGCTTGGGCCCCCACGAGGAGCAGTACTTC
TRBD1,TRBV7-9,TRBJ1-4,few,CASNDQTGEKLFF,TGTGCCAGCAACGATCAGACAGGGGAAAAACTGTTTTTT
NA,TRBV12-5,TRBJ2-3,few,CASGLAAGPTDTQYF,TGTGCTAGTGGTTTGGCGGCGGGACCCACAGATACGCAGTATTTT
NA,TRBV6-5,TRBJ1-1,few,CASSYGRTNTEAFF,TGTGCCAGCAGTTACGGGCGCACGAACACTGAAGCTTTCTTT
NA,TRBV7-8,TRBJ1-1,NA,CAGGGEAFF,TGTGCCGGCGGAGGTGAAGCTTTCTTT
NA,TRBV7-6,TRBJ2-3,many,CASSLVSPGGYGTDTQYF,TGTGCCAGCAGCTTAGTCTCTCCTGGGGGTTACGGCACAGATACGCAGTATTTT
TRBD2,TRBV27,TRBJ2-1,NA,CASSWAQASGYNEQFF,TGTGCCAGCAGTTGGGCTCAGGCTAGCGGCTACAATGAGCAGTTCTTC
NA,TRBV10-3,TRBJ2-1,NA,CAISESKTLPNEQFF,TGTGCCATCAGTGAGTCGAAGACCCTCCCCAATGAGCAGTTCTTC
NA,TRBV20-1,TRBJ1-3,once,CSASLPNGNTIYF,TGCAGTGCTAGTCTACCAAATGGAAACACCATATATTTT
NA,TRBV6-6,TRBJ2-7,few,CASRSTGYREYF,TGTGCCAGCCGAAGCACAGGCTACCGGGAGTACTTC
NA,TRBV27,TRBJ2-1,medium-sized,CASSGSIFGQFF,TGTGCCAGCAGTGGCAGTATCTTTGGGCAGTTCTTC
NA,TRBV7-2,TRBJ2-1,few,CASSWDTGSYNEQFF,TGTGCCAGCAGCTGGGACACTGGCTCCTACAATGAGCAGTTCTTC
NA,TRBV5-6,TRBJ1-2,NA,CASSLGELYGYTF,TGTGCCAGCAGCTTGGGCGAGCTCTATGGCTACACCTTC
NA,TRBV10-3,TRBJ1-3,NA,CASLPGQDSGNTIYF,TGTGCCAGTCTACCGGGACAAGACTCTGGAAACACCATATATTTT
TRBD1,TRBV28,TRBJ2-1,few,CASSPDRGWVNEQFF,TGTGCCAGCAGTCCTGACAGGGGTTGGGTCAATGAGCAGTTCTTC